The 15 T cell receptor beta chains presented below share a single source sample, sequenced in a study of cytomegalovirus exposure and HLA in healthy donors. Both 60 Vbeta primers and 13 Jbeta primers went into the PCR. Clones were sequenced by immunoSEQ multiplex PCR, and TCRdb holds only the in-frame ones, with some missing. Here the sample spans about 120,000 clones, about three quarters being singletons. Source material: PBMCs. These receptors all come from a middle-aged woman in good health and CMV-seropositive.

The V gene is TRBV5-1, the J gene TRBJ2-7; TRBD1 aligns across 7 bases. Trimming at V came to 5 bases and at J to 0 bases, leaving 8 bases not matched to a gene. This CDR3 is built from 15 residues. CDR1 is SGHRS and CDR2 is YFSETQ in the germline V gene. As DNA, the CDR3 is TGCGCCAGCAGACCTTCGACAGGGCCCTCCTACGAGCAGTACTTC. Translation: CASRPSTGPSYEQYF.

The rearrangement uses TRBV27 and TRBJ2-5; 15 bases align to TRBD2. V was clipped by 5 bases and J by 5 bases; unmatched bases: 3. Germline values: CDR1 MNHEY, CDR2 SMNVEV (reference sequence). The CDR3 totals 15 residues. CDR3 sequence: CASSLGTSGGETQYF. CDR3 nucleotides: TGTGCCAGCAGTCTTGGGACTAGCGGGGGGGAGACCCAGTACTTC.

J is TRBJ1-6 and V is TRBV9, with 9 positions matching TRBD1. There are 13 residues in the CDR3. Germline CDR1 and CDR2: SGDLS and YYNGEE. V lost 4 bases and J lost 13; bases outside the gene matches: 6. The CDR3: CASSPGQGLPLHF. The CDR3 nucleotides are TGTGCCAGCAGCCCGGGACAGGGTTTGCCCCTCCACTTT.

The chain recombines TRBV30 with TRBJ1-2; the D gene is possibly TRBD1 (5 bases). V dropped 1 base and J dropped 7 bases, with 13 bases sitting between them. Germline V gene sequence: CDR1 GTSNPN, CDR2 SVGIG (reference sequence). The length of the CDR3 is 13 residues. The CDR3 sequence is CAWSEQGSSGYTF. The CDR3 coding sequence is TGTGCCTGGAGTGAGCAGGGTTCCAGTGGCTACACCTTC.

The V call is TRBV27, the J call TRBJ1-4, with TRBD1 matching 8 bases. This CDR3 spans 14 amino acids. V shed 5 bases and J 5 bases; nucleotides not matched to a gene: 4. The V gene's germline CDR1 is MNHEY and CDR2 SMNVEV (reference sequence). DNA of the CDR3: TGTGCCAGCAGTCCATACAGGGGGAATGAAAAACTGTTTTTT. It is translated as CASSPYRGNEKLFF.

The chain links TRBV5-4 to TRBJ2-5; 7 positions match TRBD1. V lost 4 bases, J lost 1 base, and 13 bases stayed unmatched. CDR3 size: 17 residues. The germline V gene has CDR1 SGHNT and CDR2 YYREEE (reference sequence). Here the CDR3 reads CASSGNSGTELQETQYF. The CDR3 DNA is TGTGCCAGCAGCGGTAATTCCGGGACAGAGCTCCAAGAGACCCAGTACTTC.

V is TRBV9 and J is TRBJ1-6; D unclear. In germline, CDR1 is SGDLS, CDR2 YYNGEE. This CDR3 has 14 residues. The germline V and J ends were trimmed by 0 bases and 5 bases, with 6 bases remaining between them. CDR3 nucleotide sequence: TGTGCCAGCAGCGTAGGAGGGCATAATTCACCCCTCCACTTT. This sequence encodes CASSVGGHNSPLHF.

This clone was observed a handful of times. The V call is TRBV10-3, the J call TRBJ1-1; D possibly corresponds to TRBD1 (5 bases). Per the germline V gene, CDR1 is ENHRY and CDR2 is SYGVKD. The CDR3 sequence is 15 residues long. The V end was cut by 1 base, the J end by 1 base, with 10 bases between. The CDR3 protein is CAISEFNRQNTEAFF. CDR3 in DNA: TGTGCCATCAGTGAGTTTAACAGGCAGAACACTGAAGCTTTCTTT.

The count of this clone is one. J is TRBJ1-1 and V is TRBV27; no clear D. The length of the CDR3 is 12 residues. V dropped 6 bases and J dropped 9 bases, with 14 bases sitting between them. Germline CDR1 MNHEY, CDR2 SMNVEV (reference sequence). The CDR3 sequence: CASSTMTEKAFF. The DNA of the CDR3 is TGTGCCAGCAGCACAATGACGGAGAAAGCTTTCTTT.

This chain links TRBV27 with TRBJ1-6; perhaps TRBD1 as D (6 bases). Germline V lookup: CDR1 MNHEY, CDR2 SMNVEV (reference sequence). V dropped 2 bases and J dropped 10 bases, with 12 bases sitting between them. The CDR3 consists of 14 residues. CDR3 sequence reads: CASSLEGGESPLHF. For the CDR3, the DNA is TGTGCCAGCAGTTTAGAAGGGGGGGAGTCACCCCTCCACTTT.

The rearrangement joins TRBV19 to TRBJ1-1, with D unclear. The germline V gene encodes CDR1 LNHDA and CDR2 SQIVND (reference sequence). The V and J ends lost 6 bases and 1 base respectively, with 15 bases between them. This CDR3 contains 15 residues. CDR3 protein: CASRSPGLSNTEAFF. The CDR3 bases are TGTGCCAGTAGATCTCCTGGGCTCTCGAACACTGAAGCTTTCTTT.

The chain recombines TRBV4-1 with TRBJ1-6; D ambiguous. V lost 2 bases to trimming and J lost 6 bases, with 14 bases between them. The V gene's germline CDR1 is MGHRA and CDR2 YSYEKL. CDR3 size: 16 residues. The CDR3 coding sequence is TGCGCCAGCAGCCAACCCCAGCCAGGCGCTAATTCACCCCTCCACTTT. Its protein is CASSQPQPGANSPLHF.

The gene calls are TRBV19 and TRBJ1-5; possible D gene TRBD1, 5 bases. CDR3 size: 16 residues. CDR1 and CDR2 (germline): LNHDA, SQIVND (reference sequence). V was shortened by 7 bases and J by 3 bases, with 19 bases between the two germline ends. The CDR3 DNA reads TGTGCCAGTAAAACCGAAGGGGCAAGGAACAATCAGCCCCAGCATTTT. This encodes CASKTEGARNNQPQHF. The entire variable domain, with the rest obtained from reference TRBV19 and TRBJ1-5, is as follows: DGGITQSPKYLFRKEGQNVTLSCEQNLNHDAMYWYRQDPGQGLRLIYYSQIVNDFQKGDIAEGYSVSREKKESFPLTVTSAQKNPTAFYLCASKTEGARNNQPQHFGDGTRLSIL.

This clone was observed a few times. The chain links TRBV19 to TRBJ1-5, with D possibly matching TRBD1 (6 bases). The CDR3 sequence is 14 residues long. The germline V and J ends were trimmed by 3 bases and 5 bases, with 11 bases remaining between them. Looked up from germline, CDR1 is LNHDA and CDR2 is SQIVND (reference sequence). For the CDR3, the DNA is TGTGCCAGTAGTATCATGGCAGGGGATCAGCCCCAGCATTTT. It encodes CASSIMAGDQPQHF.

V and J are TRBV5-1 and TRBJ1-3; maybe TRBD1 (6 bases). CDR3 length: 16 residues. Germline V gives CDR1 SGHRS, CDR2 YFSETQ. V dropped 3 bases and J dropped 4 bases, with 17 bases sitting between them. This chain's CDR3 is CASSSQKQGSGNTIYF. Written as DNA, the CDR3 is TGCGCCAGCAGCTCGCAAAAACAGGGCTCCGGAAACACCATATATTTT.